The 25 T cell receptor beta chains in this list originate from one sample, sequenced in a study of shared clonotypes between healthy human individuals. Here immunoSEQ multiplex PCR was the method, and the copy in TCRdb shows in-frame clones only, minus some. The table has 1,400,000 or so clones, approximately 98.5% seen once. The sample taken for sequencing was naive CD4+ T cells sorted from blood. Described subset: CD45RA+ positively selected. All receptors derive from a man aged 25 to 45 in good health.

The V gene is TRBV7-9, the J gene TRBJ2-7, with 12 bases lining up with TRBD2. The J segment lost 7 bases and the V segment lost 7 bases, leaving 11 bases of the junction unmatched. This CDR3 comprises 15 residues. Germline CDR1 and CDR2: SEHNR and FQNEAQ (reference sequence). The DNA for the CDR3 is TGTGCCAGCAACTCACCTAGCGGGAGGGCCAAAGAGCAGTACTTC. Translating it yields CASNSPSGRAKEQYF.

This clone appeared a single time. The chain recombines TRBV4-3 with TRBJ1-2; a weak D match, TRBD1 (5 bases). Trimming left V 4 bases short and J 8 bases short, with 17 bases between. CDR3 length equals 14 residues. CDR1 and CDR2 (germline): LGHNA, YSLEER. CDR3 DNA sequence: TGCGCCAGCAGCCCATCCCCACTGGGGGTCGGCTACACCTTC. Amino acids: CASSPSPLGVGYTF.

The chain has TRBV6-1 and TRBJ2-1; no clear D. Trimming took off 0 bases at V and 4 bases at J, with 10 bases between the two ends. The CDR3 totals 15 residues. CDR1 is MNHNS, CDR2 SASEGT, per germline. CDR3 amino acids: CASSEALGRYNEQFF. In DNA, the CDR3 is TGTGCCAGCAGTGAAGCGCTTGGACGGTACAATGAGCAGTTCTTC.

This chain links TRBV7-6 with TRBJ1-4; 8 bases are shared with TRBD1. CDR1 and CDR2 (germline): SGHVS, FNYEAQ. V was clipped by 6 bases and J by 7 bases; unmatched bases: 10. The CDR3 runs 15 residues. The DNA for the CDR3 is TGTGCCAGCAGTCCGGTCGGGACAGGAGGTGAAAAACTGTTTTTT. Its translation: CASSPVGTGGEKLFF.

The rearrangement uses TRBV29-1 and TRBJ2-5, with 7 nucleotides matching TRBD1. The V gene's germline CDR1 is SQVTM and CDR2 ANQGSEA. Unmatched junction bases numbered 11, after V lost 6 bases and J lost 4 bases. The CDR3 loop spans 14 amino acids. CDR3 sequence reads: CSVSPTGTPETQYF. The CDR3, as DNA: TGCAGCGTGTCCCCGACAGGGACGCCAGAGACCCAGTACTTC.

The chain uses TRBV10-3 and TRBJ2-1; no clear D. The CDR3 has 11 amino acids. Germline-derived CDR1 and CDR2 are ENHRY and SYGVKD. Trimming took off 6 bases at V and 1 base at J, with 1 base between the two ends. Here the CDR3 reads CAIRSYNEQFF. DNA of the CDR3: TGTGCCATCAGATCCTACAATGAGCAGTTCTTC.

Points on this clone: The sample carries other DNA sequences with the same CDR3. The chain recombines TRBV18 with TRBJ1-3, with D perhaps TRBD1 (6 bases). The CDR3 contains 16 residues. The V and J ends lost 3 bases and 0 bases respectively, with 12 bases between them. Germline assignment: CDR1 KGHSH and CDR2 LQKENI. CDR3 nucleotide sequence: TGTGCCAGCTCACCCTCGACAGGCCTCTCTGGAAACACCATATATTTT. It translates to CASSPSTGLSGNTIYF. Together with reference TRBV18 and TRBJ1-3, the CDR3 gives the full variable domain: NAGVMQNPRHLVRRRGQEARLRCSPMKGHSHVYWYRQLPEEGLKFMVYLQKENIIDESGMPKERFSAEFPKEGPSILRIQQVVRGDSAAYFCASSPSTGLSGNTIYFGEGSWLTVV.

The V call is TRBV12-2, the J call TRBJ2-1. TRBV12-2 is tagged as a pseudogene. There are 13 residues in the CDR3. The chain's CDR3 is CARQLRPAHEQFF. The CDR3 nucleotides read TGTGCAAGACAACTCCGACCGGCCCATGAGCAGTTCTTC.

The rearrangement links TRBV15 to TRBJ2-7; no clear D. Looked up from germline, CDR1 is LNHNV and CDR2 is YYDKDF (reference sequence). V was shortened by 0 bases and J by 6 bases, with 9 bases between the two germline ends. This CDR3 contains 13 residues. The CDR3 loop is CATSREEVFEQYF. The CDR3 bases are TGTGCCACCAGCAGAGAAGAAGTTTTCGAGCAGTACTTC.

This clone was observed a single time. The chain is built from TRBV7-2 and TRBJ1-4; D might be TRBD1 (6 bases). With 3 bases removed from V and 7 bases from J, the gap between germline ends came to 12 bases. The CDR3 runs to 14 residues. Germline V gene lookup returns CDR1 SGHTA and CDR2 FQGNSA. The CDR3 DNA sequence: TGTGCCAGCAGCTTCGGGGGGCTGGGTGAAAAACTGTTTTTT. Protein: CASSFGGLGEKLFF.

V and J are TRBV28 and TRBJ2-7; TRBD2 agrees at 7 bases. This CDR3 region has 12 residues. Germline loops: CDR1 MDHEN, CDR2 SYDVKM. J gave up 7 bases and V 6 bases, and 6 bases lay outside the gene matches. The CDR3 is CASSILATEQYF. The CDR3 nucleotides read TGTGCCAGCAGCATACTAGCGACTGAGCAGTACTTC.

This clone has only one observation. The chain carries TRBV7-9 and TRBJ1-4; D unclear. Trimming removed 1 base from V and 14 bases from J, with 11 bases in between. The CDR3 covers 12 residues. The germline V gene encodes CDR1 SEHNR and CDR2 FQNEAQ (reference sequence). CDR3 DNA sequence: TGTGCCAGCAGCTTAGAAGGCGGTTCCCTGTTTTTT. It translates to CASSLEGGSLFF.

CDR3 bases: TGTGCCAGTAGTATGGACAGGGGTGGCTACACCTTC. This codes for CASSMDRGGYTF. The chain links TRBV19 to TRBJ1-2, with TRBD1 identical over 9 bases. The CDR3 runs to 12 residues. V was pared by 3 bases and J by 7 bases, with 0 bases of the junction left unmatched. Germline lookup yields CDR1 LNHDA and CDR2 SQIVND (reference sequence). The entire variable domain, with the rest obtained from reference TRBV19 and TRBJ1-2, is as follows: DGGITQSPKYLFRKEGQNVTLSCEQNLNHDAMYWYRQDPGQGLRLIYYSQIVNDFQKGDIAEGYSVSREKKESFPLTVTSAQKNPTAFYLCASSMDRGGYTFGSGTRLTVV.

The V and J genes are TRBV5-1 and TRBJ2-7, with D perhaps TRBD2 (5 bases). Germline V gene sequence: CDR1 SGHRS, CDR2 YFSETQ. V was trimmed by 6 bases and J by 2 bases, leaving 15 bases between them. The CDR3 contains 14 residues. The CDR3 nucleotides read TGCGCCAGCACGGCTATTCCCGGGACCTACGAGCAGTACTTC. Protein product: CASTAIPGTYEQYF.

This chain uses TRBV9 with TRBJ2-3; 7 positions agree with TRBD2. Germline V gene data show CDR1 as SGDLS and CDR2 as YYNGEE. The ends lost 4 bases at V and 1 base at J; junction bases unmatched: 15. This CDR3 comprises 18 residues. The CDR3 bases are TGTGCCAGCAGCATCGACCCCCCCAGCGGGACCGGCACAGATACGCAGTATTTT. This encodes CASSIDPPSGTGTDTQYF.

The rearrangement links TRBV6-1 to TRBJ2-7, with 13 bases matching TRBD2. Germline trimming cut 0 bases from V and 2 bases from J; bases unmatched to any gene: 4. There are 17 residues in the CDR3. Germline CDR1 reads MNHNS; CDR2 reads SASEGT. The CDR3 sequence is CASSEAVGTSGTYEQYF. The DNA of the CDR3 is TGTGCCAGCAGTGAAGCAGTAGGGACTAGCGGGACCTACGAGCAGTACTTC.

CDR3 sequence (DNA): TGTGCCAGCAGCCATGGAACAGTTCCTGGAAACACCATATATTTT. Translation gives CASSHGTVPGNTIYF. The chain joins TRBV14 to TRBJ1-3; D uncertain. CDR3 size: 15 residues. Germline loops: CDR1 SGHDN, CDR2 FVKESK. The ends were cut back, 3 bases at V and 2 bases at J, with 11 bases in the middle.

V and J are TRBV18 and TRBJ1-1, with a tentative D call TRBD1 (5 bases). This CDR3 contains 14 residues. V lost 1 base and J lost 4, with 10 bases in between. CDR1 and CDR2 from the germline V gene are KGHSH and LQKENI. CDR3 sequence: CASSPRGTGTEAFF. CDR3 nucleotides: TGTGCCAGCTCACCACGGGGGACGGGCACTGAAGCTTTCTTT.

The chain combines TRBV2 with TRBJ2-1; D assignment may be TRBD1 or TRBD2 (6 bases each). This CDR3 region has 14 residues. Germline V gene sequence: CDR1 SNHLY, CDR2 FYNNEI. V gave up 2 bases and J gave up 14 bases, with 19 bases separating them. The CDR3 loop reads CASSEMSGDNLEFF. The CDR3 nucleotides read TGTGCCAGCAGTGAAATGTCGGGGGACAATCTGGAGTTCTTC.

The chain couples TRBV6-1 to TRBJ2-1; tentatively, D is TRBD2 (5 bases). The V gene's germline CDR1 is MNHNS and CDR2 SASEGT. V gave up 4 bases and J gave up 10 bases, with 11 bases separating them. This CDR3 contains 12 residues. The CDR3 is CASSGTPNEQFF. The CDR3 coding sequence is TGTGCCAGCAGTGGGACTCCCAACGAGCAGTTCTTC.

The rearrangement joins TRBV6-6 to TRBJ1-1, with 7 nucleotides matching TRBD1. The CDR3 is 16 amino acids. Germline trimming cut 0 bases from V and 1 base from J; bases unmatched to any gene: 5. Germline V CDR1 and CDR2: MNHNY, SVGAGI (reference sequence). In DNA form, the CDR3 reads TGTGCCAGCAGTTACTCGTTGACAGGGACGAACACTGAAGCTTTCTTT. The encoded protein is CASSYSLTGTNTEAFF.

J is TRBJ1-2 and V is TRBV28; possibly TRBD1 for D (5 bases). This CDR3 has 14 residues. Germline-derived CDR1 and CDR2 are MDHEN and SYDVKM. The V and J ends lost 6 bases and 4 bases respectively, with 15 bases between them. Here the CDR3 reads CASSPPQGFYGYTF. CDR3 nucleotides: TGTGCCAGCAGCCCACCCCAGGGCTTCTATGGCTACACCTTC.

The chain links TRBV10-2 to TRBJ1-3, with D unclear. CDR3 length: 13 amino acids. Trimming shortened V by 0 bases and J by 3 bases, and 3 bases separated the two germline ends. Germline V gene sequence: CDR1 WSHSY, CDR2 SAAADI. CDR3 amino acids: CASSESRGNTIYF. The DNA for the CDR3 is TGCGCCAGCAGTGAGTCTCGTGGAAACACCATATATTTT.

CDR3 in amino acids: CASSLQGLDTGELFF. CDR3 coding DNA: TGTGCCAGCAGCCTACAGGGTTTGGACACCGGGGAGCTGTTTTTT. The gene calls are TRBV11-2 and TRBJ2-2; possible D gene TRBD1, 6 bases. The length of the CDR3 is 15 residues. Per the germline V gene, CDR1 is SGHAT and CDR2 is FQNNGV. V lost 5 bases and J lost 3, with 13 bases in between.

About this clone itself: This same CDR3 is encoded by further DNA sequences in the sample. V usage is TRBV18 and J usage is TRBJ2-3; 7 bases line up with TRBD2. J lost 2 bases, V lost 1 base, and 6 bases had no gene match. In germline, CDR1 is KGHSH, CDR2 LQKENI. CDR3 length equals 16 residues. The CDR3 nucleotides read TGTGCCAGCTCACCACGGTCTAGCGGATCCACAGATACGCAGTATTTT. This sequence encodes CASSPRSSGSTDTQYF. Full variable domain (missing parts from reference TRBV18 and TRBJ2-3): NAGVMQNPRHLVRRRGQEARLRCSPMKGHSHVYWYRQLPEEGLKFMVYLQKENIIDESGMPKERFSAEFPKEGPSILRIQQVVRGDSAAYFCASSPRSSGSTDTQYFGPGTRLTVL.